These 6 T cell receptor beta chains came from one sample sequenced in a study of tumor and adjacent non-tumor tissue in lung cancer. RNA was extracted from bulk tissue without any cell sorting. Three rounds of nested PCR, following a modified ARM-PCR protocol, produced the TCRbeta library. TCRdb re-derived calls from the multiplex PCR reads in MiXCR, one entry per CDR3 protein. The table has 120,000 or so distinct CDR3 sequences, 66% seen once. The source material was lung tumor tissue. The source of these receptors is a man under 40 with non-small cell lung cancer.

The genes are TRBV7-3 and TRBJ2-2; D call uncertain. Germline CDR1 reads SGHTA; CDR2 reads FQGTGA. Trimming took 5 bases from V and 4 from J, leaving 11 bases between them. The CDR3 length is 14 residues. CDR3 region: CASSPRSPTGELFF. CDR3 bases: TGTGCCAGCAGCCCTCGGTCTCCCACCGGGGAGCTGTTTTTT. The complete variable domain, with remaining parts taken from reference TRBV7-3 and TRBJ2-2, reads GAGVSQTPSNKVTEKGKYVELRCDPISGHTALYWYRQSLGQGPEFLIYFQGTGAADDSGLPNDRFFAVRPEGSVSTLKIQRTERGDSAVYLCASSPRSPTGELFFGEGSRLTVL.

The V call is TRBV4-3, the J call TRBJ2-3, with 9 bases identical to TRBD2. The length of the CDR3 is 16 residues. The V segment lost 0 bases and the J segment 7 bases; nucleotides outside the gene matches: 8. CDR1 and CDR2 (germline): LGHNA, YSLEER. The CDR3 is CASSQDRSGGLNTQYF. The CDR3 DNA reads TGCGCCAGCAGCCAAGATCGGAGCGGGGGGTTGAATACGCAGTATTTT.

With respect to this clonotype: One end of the junction does not line up with germline, which may come from a read error. The chain combines TRBV5-4 with TRBJ2-5; D is undetermined. This CDR3 is 15 amino acids long. Germline loops: CDR1 SGHNT, CDR2 YYREEE (reference sequence). CDR3 sequence: CASSPDLRPGEIQYF. The CDR3 coding sequence is TGTGCCAGCAGCCCAGATCTTCGGCCCGGAGAGATCCAGTACTTC.

Points on this clonotype: The junction does not match germline at one end; this may be a read error. The chain has TRBV4-1 and TRBJ2-5, with D hard to call. CDR3 length: 15 residues. Germline assignment: CDR1 MGHRA and CDR2 YSYEKL. This CDR3 reads CASGQDETEQETQYF. CDR3 nucleotides: TGCGCCAGCGGCCAGGACGAGACGGAACAAGAGACCCAGTACTTC.

This clonotype was recorded many times. J is TRBJ2-1 and V is TRBV11-2, with TRBD2 as a possible D gene (5 bases). Germline V CDR1 and CDR2: SGHAT, FQNNGV. Trimming took 8 bases from V and 2 from J, leaving 13 bases between them. The CDR3 spans 14 residues. The CDR3 loop reads CASRLRGPYNEQFF. DNA of the CDR3: TGTGCCAGCCGCCTACGCGGGCCCTACAATGAGCAGTTCTTC.

Details on this clonotype: Just one base apart from a much larger clone, this may be a read error. V is TRBV6-1 and J is TRBJ2-1; D perhaps matches TRBD1 (5 bases). CDR1 and CDR2 (germline): MNHNS, SASEGT. This CDR3 is built from 14 residues. This chain's CDR3 is CACSVRVSNNEQFF. For the CDR3, the DNA is TGTGCCTGCAGTGTCAGGGTTTCCAACAATGAGCAGTTCTTC.